Listed below are T cell receptor beta chains from one sample, sequenced in a study of post-analysis software for immune sequencing data. TCRdb reanalysed the PCR reads using MiXCR and keeps one entry per CDR3 protein. In the table there are fewer than 900,000 distinct CDR3 sequences, around 45% of which are singletons. Source material: blood. The receptors were sampled from a girl aged 10-17 years with multiple sclerosis. The CDR3 runs from the conserved cysteine through the conserved F or W. A D gene is named only where the DNA matches it firmly. For some rows the clone size is stated as once, few or many, or as a class when expanded; others skip it.

CDR3 length: 13; J gene: TRBJ2-1; clone size: few; V gene: TRBV10-3; D gene: TRBD1; CDR3 DNA: TGTGCCATCAGCGGCGGACAGGGCGATGAGCAGTTCTTC; CDR3 protein: CAISGGQGDEQFF
CDR3 length: 15; J gene: TRBJ2-5; clone size: NA; V gene: TRBV3-1; D gene: TRBD1; CDR3 DNA: TGTGCCAGCAGCCAGCCCGCGGCAGGGGGAGAGACCCAGTACTTC; CDR3 protein: CASSQPAAGGETQYF
CDR3 length: 16; J gene: TRBJ2-7; clone size: NA; V gene: TRBV5-1; D gene: TRBD2; CDR3 DNA: TGCGCCAGCAGCTTGGCGAGCGGACTAGCGACCAATGAGCAGTACTTC; CDR3 protein: CASSLASGLATNEQYF
CDR3 length: 13; J gene: TRBJ2-1; clone size: NA; V gene: TRBV15; D gene: NA; CDR3 DNA: TGTGCCACCAGCAGAGAAGGGGTCGATGAGCAGTTCTTC; CDR3 protein: CATSREGVDEQFF
CDR3 length: 15; J gene: TRBJ1-2; clone size: NA; V gene: TRBV20-1; D gene: NA; CDR3 DNA: TGCAGTGCTACGGCCCGTGGGGGCGACGACTATGGCTACACCTTC; CDR3 protein: CSATARGGDDYGYTF
CDR3 length: 16; J gene: TRBJ2-1; clone size: NA; V gene: TRBV4-3; D gene: NA; CDR3 DNA: TGCGCCAGCAGCCAAGAAACTAGCCTTCCCTACAATGAGCAGTTCTTC; CDR3 protein: CASSQETSLPYNEQFF
CDR3 length: 16; J gene: TRBJ2-3; clone size: NA; V gene: TRBV7-8; D gene: TRBD2; CDR3 DNA: TGTGCCAACAGCTTCCTAGCGGGAGTCCGCACAGATACGCAGTATTTT; CDR3 protein: CANSFLAGVRTDTQYF
CDR3 length: 13; J gene: TRBJ1-1; clone size: NA; V gene: TRBV19; D gene: NA; CDR3 DNA: TGTGCCAGTAGTATGATCGCTAACACTGAAGCTTTCTTT; CDR3 protein: CASSMIANTEAFF
CDR3 length: 15; J gene: TRBJ2-7; clone size: NA; V gene: TRBV6-2/TRBV6-3; D gene: TRBD2; CDR3 DNA: TGTGCCAGCAGTGCCCTAGCGGGAGGGCTGGGCGAGCAGTACTTC; CDR3 protein: CASSALAGGLGEQYF
CDR3 length: 17; J gene: TRBJ2-3; clone size: few; V gene: TRBV15; D gene: NA; CDR3 DNA: TGTGCCACCAGCAGAGACCGCCGGGGGATTGTCACAGATACGCAGTATTTT; CDR3 protein: CATSRDRRGIVTDTQYF
CDR3 length: 13; J gene: TRBJ2-1; clone size: NA; V gene: TRBV6-1; D gene: NA; CDR3 DNA: TGTGCCAGCACTATGGGTAAGGGGTATGAGCAGTTCTTC; CDR3 protein: CASTMGKGYEQFF
CDR3 length: 14; J gene: TRBJ2-4; clone size: few; V gene: TRBV28; D gene: NA; CDR3 DNA: TGTGCCAGCAGTTTATCGGCCAGTTGGAACATTCAGTACTTC; CDR3 protein: CASSLSASWNIQYF
CDR3 length: 14; J gene: TRBJ1-6; clone size: NA; V gene: TRBV28; D gene: NA; CDR3 DNA: TGTGCCAGCAGTTTAGTCGGGGGAAGCGCCGGATTCCACTTT; CDR3 protein: CASSLVGGSAGFHF
CDR3 length: 15; J gene: TRBJ2-1; clone size: once; V gene: TRBV3-1; D gene: TRBD2; CDR3 DNA: TGTGCCAGCAGCCAATTACGCACCGGGACTACTGAGCAGTTCTTC; CDR3 protein: CASSQLRTGTTEQFF
CDR3 length: 13; J gene: TRBJ2-4; clone size: NA; V gene: TRBV27; D gene: NA; CDR3 DNA: TGTGCCAGCAGTTTATCCCCCAAAAACATTCAGTACTTC; CDR3 protein: CASSLSPKNIQYF
CDR3 length: 15; J gene: TRBJ2-7; clone size: few; V gene: TRBV6-5; D gene: NA; CDR3 DNA: TGTGCCAGCAGTCACCCGAGGGGAGGAGACTACGAGCAGTACTTC; CDR3 protein: CASSHPRGGDYEQYF
CDR3 length: 15; J gene: TRBJ2-1; clone size: NA; V gene: TRBV7-9; D gene: NA; CDR3 DNA: TGTGCCAGCAGCTCGACAGGAGGGGACCACAATGAGCAGTTCTTC; CDR3 protein: CASSSTGGDHNEQFF
CDR3 length: 13; J gene: TRBJ1-1; clone size: NA; V gene: TRBV15; D gene: NA; CDR3 DNA: TGTGCCACCACCTCGGAGGGGAACACTGAAGCTTTCTTT; CDR3 protein: CATTSEGNTEAFF
CDR3 length: 12; J gene: TRBJ2-1; clone size: NA; V gene: TRBV20-1; D gene: NA; CDR3 DNA: TGCAGTGCCGACCCGAACGCGGAAGAGCAGTTCTTC; CDR3 protein: CSADPNAEEQFF
CDR3 length: 15; J gene: TRBJ1-1; clone size: NA; V gene: TRBV6-2/TRBV6-3; D gene: NA; CDR3 DNA: TGCGCCAGCAGTTACTCGGCAGGGAGGAACACTGAAGCTTTCTTT; CDR3 protein: CASSYSAGRNTEAFF
CDR3 length: 14; J gene: TRBJ2-1; clone size: NA; V gene: TRBV29-1; D gene: TRBD2; CDR3 DNA: TGCAGCGTTGACCTTAGCGGGATAGGCAATGAGCAGTTCTTC; CDR3 protein: CSVDLSGIGNEQFF
CDR3 length: 12; J gene: TRBJ1-2; clone size: NA; V gene: TRBV9; D gene: NA; CDR3 DNA: TGTGCCAGCGGAGGAGGGGCGGATGGCTACACCTTC; CDR3 protein: CASGGGADGYTF
CDR3 length: 19; J gene: TRBJ1-1; clone size: NA; V gene: TRBV2; D gene: NA; CDR3 DNA: TGTGCCAGCAGGAGGGGTGGGGTCCTAGGCTTACTACAGAACACTGAAGCTTTCTTT; CDR3 protein: CASRRGGVLGLLQNTEAFF
CDR3 length: 16; J gene: TRBJ2-7; clone size: NA; V gene: TRBV4-1; D gene: TRBD2; CDR3 DNA: TGCGCCAGCAGCCAAGAAATAGCGGGCGTGTCCTACGAGCAGTACTTC; CDR3 protein: CASSQEIAGVSYEQYF
CDR3 length: 17; J gene: TRBJ2-5; clone size: NA; V gene: TRBV20-1; D gene: NA; CDR3 DNA: TGCAGTGCTAGAGATCGGGTGAAGGGTAACGTTCGAGAGACCCAGTACTTC; CDR3 protein: CSARDRVKGNVRETQYF
CDR3 length: 14; J gene: TRBJ2-1; clone size: few; V gene: TRBV12-3/TRBV12-4; D gene: TRBD2; CDR3 DNA: TGTGCCAGCAGTCCCCCGTGGGGGGGCAATGAGCAGTTCTTC; CDR3 protein: CASSPPWGGNEQFF
CDR3 length: 14; J gene: TRBJ2-7; clone size: NA; V gene: TRBV12-3/TRBV12-4; D gene: NA; CDR3 DNA: TGTGCCAGCAGCGTCAACGCCCGAACCTACGAGCAGTACTTC; CDR3 protein: CASSVNARTYEQYF
CDR3 length: 13; J gene: TRBJ2-7; clone size: NA; V gene: TRBV3-1; D gene: NA; CDR3 DNA: TGTGCCAGCAGCCGCGGCCAGGTGTACGAGCAGTACTTC; CDR3 protein: CASSRGQVYEQYF
CDR3 length: 14; J gene: TRBJ2-3; clone size: NA; V gene: TRBV28; D gene: NA; CDR3 DNA: TGTGCCAGCAGTTATGTCAGCGGCACAGATACGCAGTATTTT; CDR3 protein: CASSYVSGTDTQYF
CDR3 length: 14; J gene: TRBJ2-4; clone size: few; V gene: TRBV7-2; D gene: TRBD1; CDR3 DNA: TGTGCCAGCAGCTTAGGGGGGACAGCCGTTGAGCAGTACTTC; CDR3 protein: CASSLGGTAVEQYF
CDR3 length: 16; J gene: TRBJ1-6; clone size: NA; V gene: TRBV4-2; D gene: NA; CDR3 DNA: TGTGCCAGCAGCCAAGGACGGGGTCTAGGGGATTCACCCCTCCACTTT; CDR3 protein: CASSQGRGLGDSPLHF
CDR3 length: 13; J gene: TRBJ2-5; clone size: few; V gene: TRBV4-3; D gene: NA; CDR3 DNA: TGCGCCAGCAGCCAAGATTTAAGAGAGACCCAGTACTTC; CDR3 protein: CASSQDLRETQYF
CDR3 length: 16; J gene: TRBJ1-2; clone size: NA; V gene: TRBV11-2; D gene: NA; CDR3 DNA: TGTGCCAGCAGCTCCCGGCTATTGGGGGGCAACTATGGCTACACCTTC; CDR3 protein: CASSSRLLGGNYGYTF
CDR3 length: 13; J gene: TRBJ1-2; clone size: NA; V gene: TRBV2; D gene: NA; CDR3 DNA: TGTGCCAGCAGTCCGTCGAACCTCTATGGCTACACCTTC; CDR3 protein: CASSPSNLYGYTF
CDR3 length: 15; J gene: TRBJ1-4; clone size: NA; V gene: TRBV9; D gene: NA; CDR3 DNA: TGTGCCAGCAGCGTAGGCACGGCTTCTAATGAAAAACTGTTTTTT; CDR3 protein: CASSVGTASNEKLFF
CDR3 length: 15; J gene: TRBJ2-1; clone size: NA; V gene: TRBV12-3/TRBV12-4; D gene: TRBD1; CDR3 DNA: TGTGCCAGCAGTTTAGCTACAGGGGGCAGGAGTGAGCAGTTCTTC; CDR3 protein: CASSLATGGRSEQFF
CDR3 length: 14; J gene: TRBJ1-6; clone size: NA; V gene: TRBV27; D gene: NA; CDR3 DNA: TGTGCCAGCAGTTTAGTCAGGACAAATTCACCCCTCCACTTT; CDR3 protein: CASSLVRTNSPLHF
CDR3 length: 15; J gene: TRBJ2-7; clone size: few; V gene: TRBV20-1; D gene: NA; CDR3 DNA: TGCAGTGCTAGAGATCGGGCCCCACGGTCCTACGAGCAGTACTTC; CDR3 protein: CSARDRAPRSYEQYF
CDR3 length: 15; J gene: TRBJ2-5; clone size: NA; V gene: TRBV6-1; D gene: TRBD1; CDR3 DNA: TGTGCCAGCACCCTATCCCAGGGGGCTGCGGAGACCCAGTACTTC; CDR3 protein: CASTLSQGAAETQYF
CDR3 length: 17; J gene: TRBJ2-1; clone size: few; V gene: TRBV9; D gene: TRBD2; CDR3 DNA: TGTGCCAGCAGCCCACAGTGGATAGCGGGAGGTCTCGATGAGCAGTTCTTC; CDR3 protein: CASSPQWIAGGLDEQFF
CDR3 length: 13; J gene: TRBJ2-4; clone size: NA; V gene: TRBV3-1; D gene: NA; CDR3 DNA: TGTGCCAGCAGCCAAGCGTCAGTGGGGGAGCAGTACTTC; CDR3 protein: CASSQASVGEQYF
CDR3 length: 14; J gene: TRBJ2-5; clone size: NA; V gene: TRBV4-3; D gene: NA; CDR3 DNA: TGCGCCAGCAGCCAAGGCGGGTCACAAGAGACCCAGTACTTC; CDR3 protein: CASSQGGSQETQYF
CDR3 length: 14; J gene: TRBJ2-7; clone size: few; V gene: TRBV25-1; D gene: NA; CDR3 DNA: TGTGCCAGCAGTGAACAGGGTGTCCTCTACGAGCAGTACTTC; CDR3 protein: CASSEQGVLYEQYF
CDR3 length: 14; J gene: TRBJ2-1; clone size: many; V gene: TRBV12-3/TRBV12-4; D gene: NA; CDR3 DNA: TGTGCCAGCAGTTTAGGGGGCGGCCAGCTCGAGCAGTTCTTC; CDR3 protein: CASSLGGGQLEQFF
CDR3 length: 14; J gene: TRBJ1-2; clone size: NA; V gene: TRBV25-1; D gene: NA; CDR3 DNA: TGTGCCAGCAGTGAACAGGGACCGGGCTATGGCTACACCTTC; CDR3 protein: CASSEQGPGYGYTF